The source of this TCR beta chain is a study of T cells in Graves' hyperthyroidism and ophthalmopathy. Across the study: Peripheral blood collection took place at initial diagnosis, before any treatment.

RNA transcripts gave rise to amplified TCR beta CDR3 regions. Using the HTBI primer set, a first-round RT-PCR was run on the TCR CDR3. TCRdb recomputed calls from the multiplex PCR reads with MiXCR, one row per CDR3 protein. The sample has around 300,000 distinct CDR3 sequences, roughly an eighth seen once. This clonotype came up a few times. What it binds is not known. Looked up from germline, CDR1 is DFQATT and CDR2 is SNEGSKA (reference sequence). This CDR3 is built from 13 residues. Trimming removed 7 bases at V and 0 bases at J, with 11 bases between. Study-level points and caveats: Blood samples included most of the expanded thyroid clonotypes exceeding 0.001. Ophthalmopathy stood apart from stable hyperthyroidism in a 13 V-J model.

Sequencing was performed on blood. This clonotype was sampled from a middle-aged woman with Graves' ophthalmopathy. This chain joins TRBV20-1 and TRBJ2-3, with D unresolved. CDR3 in DNA: TGCAGTGTAGACCTAGTGAGCACAGATACGCAGTATTTT. Encoded protein: CSVDLVSTDTQYF.